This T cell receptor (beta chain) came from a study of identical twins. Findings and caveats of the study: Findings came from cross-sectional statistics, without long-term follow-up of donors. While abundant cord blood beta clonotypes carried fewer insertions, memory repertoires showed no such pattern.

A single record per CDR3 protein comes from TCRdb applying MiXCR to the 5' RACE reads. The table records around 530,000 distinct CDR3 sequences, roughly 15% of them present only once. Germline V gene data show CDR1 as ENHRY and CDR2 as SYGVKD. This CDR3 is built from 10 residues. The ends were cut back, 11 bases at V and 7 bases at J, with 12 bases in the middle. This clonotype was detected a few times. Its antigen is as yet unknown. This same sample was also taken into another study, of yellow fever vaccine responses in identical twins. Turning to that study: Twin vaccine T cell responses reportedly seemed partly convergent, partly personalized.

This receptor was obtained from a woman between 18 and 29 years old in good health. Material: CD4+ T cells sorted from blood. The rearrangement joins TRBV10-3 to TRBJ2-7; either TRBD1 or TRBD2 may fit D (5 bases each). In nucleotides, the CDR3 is TGTGCCGCCGGGGCGTTGGAGCAGTACTTC. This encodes CAAGALEQYF.